The 14 T cell receptor beta chains in this list originate from one sample, sequenced in a study of blood T cell repertoires in COVID-19. Here immunoSEQ multiplex PCR was the method, and the copy in TCRdb shows in-frame clones only, minus some. Of approximately 61,000 clones in the sample, approximately 83% were seen once. The specimen sequenced was peripheral blood. The receptors were gathered from a human donor in a cohort sampled during active COVID-19.

V and J are TRBV6-5 and TRBJ1-6, with 7 positions matching TRBD1. Germline V gene data show CDR1 as MNHEY and CDR2 as SVGAGI. The CDR3 loop spans 14 amino acids. J was trimmed by 9 bases and V by 6 bases; bases with no gene match: 8. DNA of the CDR3: TGTGCCAGCAGCAACGGACAGGTCCGTTCACCCCTCCACTTT. As protein: CASSNGQVRSPLHF.

The chain carries TRBV19 and TRBJ1-5, with 9 bases identical to TRBD1. The CDR3 sequence is 14 residues long. Germline values: CDR1 LNHDA, CDR2 SQIVND (reference sequence). Unmatched junction bases numbered 9, after V lost 11 bases and J lost 4 bases. CDR3 sequence: CAAWDRAANQPQHF. CDR3 bases: TGTGCCGCTTGGGACAGGGCAGCTAATCAGCCCCAGCATTTT. Supplemented by reference TRBV19 and TRBJ1-5, the full variable domain reads DGGITQSPKYLFRKEGQNVTLSCEQNLNHDAMYWYRQDPGQGLRLIYYSQIVNDFQKGDIAEGYSVSREKKESFPLTVTSAQKNPTAFYLCAAWDRAANQPQHFGDGTRLSIL.

The chain combines TRBV5-4 with TRBJ2-1, with 8 positions matching TRBD1. Germline V CDR1 and CDR2: SGHNT, YYREEE (reference sequence). The length of the CDR3 is 15 residues. Unmatched junction bases numbered 11, after V lost 5 bases and J lost 7 bases. The CDR3 sequence: CASRADRVSGNEQFF. CDR3 DNA: TGTGCCAGCAGGGCGGACAGGGTCTCTGGGAATGAGCAGTTCTTC.

This chain links TRBV5-1 with TRBJ2-7; tentative D call: TRBD1 (5 bases). The CDR3 covers 15 residues. In germline, CDR1 is SGHRS, CDR2 YFSETQ. V was clipped by 0 bases and J by 0 bases, with 10 bases between them. This CDR3 reads CASSLEGRSSYEQYF. CDR3 nucleotides: TGCGCCAGCAGCTTGGAGGGGCGGAGCTCCTACGAGCAGTACTTC.

This rearrangement joins TRBV7-9 to TRBJ1-2; no reliable D call. V gave up 1 base and J gave up 1 base, with 10 bases separating them. The CDR3 has 15 amino acids. Germline-derived CDR1 and CDR2 are SEHNR and FQNEAQ (reference sequence). For the CDR3, the DNA is TGTGCCAGCAGCTTAGACCCAGGAAGTAACTATGGCTACACCTTC. It yields the protein CASSLDPGSNYGYTF.

This rearrangement joins TRBV5-1 to TRBJ2-5; a weak D match, TRBD1 (6 bases). Trimming pared 4 bases from V and 0 bases from J, leaving 13 bases between. The germline V gene has CDR1 SGHRS and CDR2 YFSETQ. The CDR3 loop spans 15 amino acids. The CDR3 is CASSQGQNYQETQYF. In DNA form, the CDR3 reads TGCGCCAGCAGCCAAGGACAGAACTACCAAGAGACCCAGTACTTC.

The gene calls are TRBV4-2 and TRBJ2-3; TRBD1 matches at 7 bases. V shed 1 base and J 5 bases; nucleotides not matched to a gene: 6. Germline loops: CDR1 LGHNA, CDR2 YNFKEQ. The CDR3 sequence is 15 residues long. CDR3 sequence: CASSQGQTGQDTQYF. DNA for the CDR3: TGTGCCAGCAGCCAAGGCCAGACAGGGCAAGATACGCAGTATTTT.

This clone was found once. V and J are TRBV2 and TRBJ1-5; D might be TRBD1 (6 bases). Trimming removed 4 bases from V and 0 bases from J, with 7 bases in between. Germline values: CDR1 SNHLY, CDR2 FYNNEI. The CDR3 totals 14 residues. The CDR3, as DNA: TGTGCCAGCAGTGGACAGGTTAGCAATCAGCCCCAGCATTTT. As protein: CASSGQVSNQPQHF.

The chain combines TRBV18 with TRBJ1-3, with D maybe TRBD1 (6 bases). Per germline, CDR1 KGHSH and CDR2 LQKENI. The CDR3 extends over 16 amino acids. The V and J ends lost 3 bases and 0 bases respectively, with 12 bases between them. This CDR3 reads CASSPTDRLSGNTIYF. CDR3 in DNA: TGTGCCAGCTCACCGACCGACAGGCTCTCTGGAAACACCATATATTTT.

The genes are TRBV4-1 and TRBJ2-7, with 12 nucleotides matching TRBD2. The CDR3 loop spans 14 amino acids. Germline CDR1 is MGHRA and CDR2 is YSYEKL. V gave up 4 bases and J gave up 10 bases; unmatched junction bases: 8. The CDR3 nucleotides are TGCGCCAGCAGCCCCGGACTAGCGGGACCTTCTCAGTACTTC. Translated, it gives CASSPGLAGPSQYF.

The CDR3 is CASSPWSSGNTIYF. The CDR3 DNA sequence: TGTGCCAGCAGTCCGTGGAGCTCTGGAAACACCATATATTTT. The rearrangement uses TRBV28 and TRBJ1-3; D not certain. Germline lookup yields CDR1 MDHEN and CDR2 SYDVKM. V gave up 5 bases and J gave up 0 bases, with 8 bases separating them. The CDR3 is 14 amino acids.

This rearrangement joins TRBV5-6 to TRBJ2-7, with TRBD1 matching 8 bases. CDR3 length: 15 amino acids. Germline lookup yields CDR1 SGHDT and CDR2 YYEEEE. V shed 3 bases, J shed 3 bases, and the junction held 8 bases outside the gene matches. The CDR3 coding sequence is TGTGCCAGCAGCTACCCCGGGACAGGACGCTACGAGCAGTACTTC. It encodes CASSYPGTGRYEQYF.

This clone was observed a single time. V gene TRBV16 combines with J gene TRBJ2-5, with D perhaps TRBD2 (5 bases). The CDR3 extends over 14 amino acids. Germline V CDR1 and CDR2: KGHSY, FQNENV. V gave up 2 bases and J gave up 2 bases, with 9 bases separating them. The chain's CDR3 is CASSQDRGQETQYF. CDR3 DNA sequence: TGTGCCAGCAGCCAAGACCGGGGTCAAGAGACCCAGTACTTC.

The table lists this clone with a few counts. The J gene is TRBJ2-7, the V gene TRBV4-1, with a tentative D call TRBD2 (6 bases). The CDR3 covers 14 residues. Germline loops: CDR1 MGHRA, CDR2 YSYEKL. V was clipped by 3 bases and J by 4 bases, with 13 bases between them. CDR3 in DNA: TGCGCCAGCAGCCACCAAGAAGGAGGGTACGAGCAGTACTTC. This encodes CASSHQEGGYEQYF.